The 27 T cell receptor beta chains presented below share a single source sample, sequenced in a study of identical twins' blood T cells. MiXCR, applied by TCRdb to the 5' RACE reads, yields one record per CDR3 protein. The sample consists of around 1,200 distinct CDR3 sequences, around 82% of them appearing once. The source material was PBMCs. The source is a woman aged 18-50 years in good health.

The V and J genes are TRBV7-3 and TRBJ1-1; D remains unclear. Per germline, CDR1 SGHTA and CDR2 FQGTGA. V dropped 0 bases and J dropped 3 bases, with 11 bases sitting between them. The CDR3 contains 15 residues. CDR3 DNA: TGTGCCAGCAGCTTAACCGAGGCCGGGGACACTGAAGCTTTCTTT. Amino acid sequence: CASSLTEAGDTEAFF.

Regarding this clonotype: The junction differs from germline at one of its ends, possibly a read error. The V gene is TRBV7-7, the J gene TRBJ2-1; D is unresolved. Germline loops: CDR1 SSHAT, CDR2 FNYEAQ (reference sequence). The CDR3 sequence is 13 residues long. The CDR3, as DNA: TGTGCTAGCAGCTTAGAGCCTTACAATGAGCAGTTCTTC. Encoded protein: CASSLEPYNEQFF.

The genes are TRBV18 and TRBJ1-5; D possibly corresponds to TRBD1 (6 bases). In germline, CDR1 is KGHSH, CDR2 LQKENI. This CDR3 spans 14 amino acids. Trimming left V 4 bases short and J 3 bases short, with 10 bases between. The CDR3, as DNA: TGTGCCAGCTCACTCGGACAGTACAATCAGCCCCAGCATTTT. This sequence encodes CASSLGQYNQPQHF.

The V and J genes are TRBV4-1 and TRBJ1-5, with D perhaps TRBD1 (5 bases). Germline lookup yields CDR1 MGHRA and CDR2 YSYEKL. The CDR3 sequence is 15 residues long. The V and J ends lost 1 base and 6 bases respectively, with 13 bases between them. The DNA for the CDR3 is TGCGCCAGCAGCCAAGTTTTAGGGGTCATTCAGCCCCAGCATTTT. Translating gives CASSQVLGVIQPQHF.

The rearrangement joins TRBV6-1 to TRBJ1-5; D not certain. V was cut by 11 bases and J by 5 bases, with 19 bases left in between. This CDR3 is built from 14 residues. Germline assignment: CDR1 MNHNS and CDR2 SASEGT. The CDR3 bases are TGTGCCGTCGGACGGGAAGAAAATCATCAGCCCCAGCATTTT. The encoded protein is CAVGREENHQPQHF.

The chain joins TRBV4-2 to TRBJ2-3; D is undetermined. V was cut by 4 bases and J by 1 base, with 9 bases left in between. CDR3 length equals 14 residues. Germline V gene lookup returns CDR1 LGHNA and CDR2 YNFKEQ. The DNA for the CDR3 is TGTGCCAGCAGCCCCTCGGGTGGCACAGATACGCAGTATTTT. This sequence encodes CASSPSGGTDTQYF.

The V call is TRBV10-1, the J call TRBJ1-6, with 7 bases fitting TRBD1. V lost 6 bases to trimming and J lost 0 bases; unmatched junction nucleotides: 8. This CDR3 comprises 17 residues. Germline values: CDR1 WNHNN, CDR2 SYGVQD (reference sequence). CDR3 in amino acids: CASSDRDRSSYNSPLHF. The DNA of the CDR3 is TGCGCCAGCAGCGACCGGGACAGAAGCTCCTATAATTCACCCCTCCACTTT.

The J gene is TRBJ1-5, the V gene TRBV2, with D perhaps matching TRBD1 (5 bases). This CDR3 spans 14 amino acids. Germline V lookup: CDR1 SNHLY, CDR2 FYNNEI. Trimming left V 5 bases short and J 3 bases short, with 11 bases between. CDR3 protein: CASSQQEINQPQHF. CDR3 bases: TGTGCCAGCAGTCAACAGGAGATCAATCAGCCCCAGCATTTT.

The chain combines TRBV11-2 with TRBJ1-4; D is unclear. Germline V gives CDR1 SGHAT, CDR2 FQNNGV. The CDR3 totals 13 residues. V was clipped by 3 bases and J by 10 bases, with 12 bases between them. Written as DNA, the CDR3 is TGTGCCAGCAGCTTTAAGGGAGCGGGAAAACTGTTTTTT. Protein product: CASSFKGAGKLFF.

This clonotype is a singleton in its sample. The missing conserved phenylalanine or tryptophan at the end of this CDR3 makes a read error likely. The J gene is TRBJ1-6, the V gene TRBV7-3; D gene ambiguous. V shed 4 bases and J shed 10 bases, with 11 bases lying between them. Germline lookup yields CDR1 SGHTA and CDR2 FQGTGA. The CDR3 contains 13 residues. The CDR3 DNA reads TGTGCCAGCAGCTCGGACGGGAACTCACCCCTCCACATT. Translated: CASSSDGNSPLHI.

This clonotype was picked up a small number of times. Lacking the conserved final phenylalanine or tryptophan, this CDR3 likely reflects a read error. The chain combines TRBV6-6 with TRBJ1-1; no clear D. CDR1 MNHNY and CDR2 SVGAGI come from the germline V gene (reference sequence). This CDR3 comprises 13 residues. The V and J ends lost 2 bases and 1 base respectively, with 5 bases between them. This CDR3 reads CASSYAPNTEAFL. For the CDR3, the DNA is TGTGCCAGCAGTTACGCCCCGAACACTGAAGCTTTCCTT.

As to this clonotype: The junction and the germline gene differ at one end; a read error may be behind it. The genes are TRBV6-2 or TRBV6-3 and TRBJ1-2, with 7 bases that match TRBD1. Looked up from germline, CDR1 is MNHEY and CDR2 is SVGEGT. The CDR3 is 14 residues long. The CDR3 DNA reads as TGTACCAGCAGTTACAGGGGCCCGATCGATGGCTACACCTTC. Translation gives CTSSYRGPIDGYTF.

The chain carries TRBV6-1 and TRBJ1-1, with D tentatively TRBD1 (6 bases). V gave up 7 bases and J gave up 7 bases, with 16 bases separating them. CDR1 is MNHNS and CDR2 is SASEGT in the germline V gene. This CDR3 contains 13 residues. For the CDR3, the DNA is TGTGCCAGCATCAGGGGCCAAGACCTTGAAGCTTTCTTT. It encodes CASIRGQDLEAFF.

The V gene is TRBV7-2, the J gene TRBJ2-3, with D uncertain. V lost 2 bases and J lost 4, with 13 bases in between. The CDR3 has 15 amino acids. Looked up from germline, CDR1 is SGHTA and CDR2 is FQGNSA. CDR3 nucleotides: TGTGCCAGCAGCTTATATTTATCTGGTTCAGATACGCAGTATTTT. Protein: CASSLYLSGSDTQYF.

The CDR3 loop is CASSPGTGSNYGYTF. The CDR3 region has the DNA TGTGCCAGCAGCCCCGGGACAGGTTCTAACTATGGCTACACCTTC. This chain connects TRBV7-3 to TRBJ1-2, with 8 positions matching TRBD1. Germline CDR1 SGHTA, CDR2 FQGTGA. With V trimmed by 5 bases and J by 0 bases, 5 bases remained unmatched. This CDR3 has 15 amino acids.

A remark on this clonotype: At one of its ends the junction is not consistent with the germline gene, which may arise from a read error. V is TRBV10-3 and J is TRBJ2-1, with 9 bases aligning to TRBD2. Germline assignment: CDR1 ENHRY and CDR2 SYGVKD. The CDR3 totals 12 residues. CDR3 sequence: CAISGERGAIIF. In DNA, the CDR3 is TGTGCCATCAGTGGGGAGCGGGGGGCAATAATCTTC.

CDR3 nucleotide sequence: TGTGCCACCAGCAGAGATATCGCAGCTGGAAACACCATATATTTT. Amino acids: CATSRDIAAGNTIYF. The chain joins TRBV15 to TRBJ1-3, with D unresolved. The germline V gene has CDR1 LNHNV and CDR2 YYDKDF (reference sequence). This CDR3 comprises 15 residues. V shed 0 bases and J shed 2 bases, with 8 bases lying between them.

The sample holds a few counts of this clonotype. The chain recombines TRBV6-1 with TRBJ1-6; possible D gene TRBD1, 5 bases. Germline V gives CDR1 MNHNS, CDR2 SASEGT. The CDR3 spans 16 residues. The V end was cut by 7 bases, the J end by 8 bases, with 21 bases between. The CDR3 DNA reads TGTGCCAGCACCACCCAAGGACAATTTGCGGATTCACCCCTCCACTTT. Protein sequence: CASTTQGQFADSPLHF.

The V gene is TRBV20-1, the J gene TRBJ1-6, with 7 bases identical to TRBD1. The V and J ends lost 0 bases and 1 base, in that order; junction bases with no gene match: 6. The length of the CDR3 is 17 residues. CDR1 and CDR2 (germline): DFQATT, SNEGSKA (reference sequence). Written as DNA, the CDR3 is TGCAGTGCTAGAGATCGAGACAGGGCGTCCTATAATTCACCCCTCCACTTT. The encoded protein is CSARDRDRASYNSPLHF.

The chain links TRBV10-3 to TRBJ2-3, with TRBD1 matching over 7 bases. There are 14 residues in the CDR3. Losses at the gene ends were 6 bases for V and 5 bases for J; bases not matched to a gene: 8. Germline V gene sequence: CDR1 ENHRY, CDR2 SYGVKD. CDR3 in DNA: TGTGCCATCAGGAAAACAGGGGAAGGAGATACGCAGTATTTT. It specifies CAIRKTGEGDTQYF.

This chain uses TRBV30 with TRBJ1-1; D not certain. Germline values: CDR1 GTSNPN, CDR2 SVGIG (reference sequence). V lost 5 bases and J 4 bases, leaving 8 bases between the germline ends. This CDR3 region has 11 residues. CDR3 bases: TGTGCCTGGGGCGAGGGCACTGAAGCTTTCTTT. It translates to CAWGEGTEAFF.

The chain links TRBV15 to TRBJ1-1; D ambiguous. The V end lost 0 bases, the J end lost 3 bases, and 5 bases lay between the germline ends. The CDR3 is made up of 13 amino acids. Looked up from germline, CDR1 is LNHNV and CDR2 is YYDKDF (reference sequence). The CDR3 region is CATSRDYDTEAFF. The CDR3 region has the DNA TGTGCCACCAGCAGAGACTACGACACTGAAGCTTTCTTT.

J is TRBJ1-1 and V is TRBV11-2; D is undetermined. V lost 0 bases to trimming and J lost 7 bases, with 9 bases between them. Germline lookup yields CDR1 SGHAT and CDR2 FQNNGV. This CDR3 region has 13 residues. CDR3: CASSLDLMVEAFF. CDR3 DNA sequence: TGTGCCAGCAGCTTAGATTTAATGGTTGAAGCTTTCTTT.

Concerning this clonotype itself: The junction shows a germline mismatch at one end, possibly a read error. V gene TRBV7-9 combines with J gene TRBJ2-3; D is ambiguous. The CDR3 length is 14 residues. CDR1 SEHNR and CDR2 FQNEAQ come from the germline V gene (reference sequence). The DNA for the CDR3 is TGTGCCGGCAGCTTAGGGCTTACCACAGATACGCAGTATTTT. Translating gives CAGSLGLTTDTQYF.

The chain has TRBV29-1 and TRBJ1-1; 9 bases fit TRBD1. Germline CDR1 SQVTM, CDR2 ANQGSEA. J lost 4 bases, V lost 4 bases, and 13 bases had no gene match. This CDR3 region has 16 residues. The CDR3 reads CSVGSNRGRGGTEAFF. The CDR3, as DNA: TGCAGCGTTGGCTCCAACAGGGGGCGCGGAGGCACTGAAGCTTTCTTT.

The rearrangement uses TRBV5-5 and TRBJ1-3; D unclear. Germline V lookup: CDR1 SGHKS, CDR2 YYEKEE (reference sequence). Deletions cut 2 bases from V and 0 bases from J, with 6 bases between. This CDR3 region has 14 residues. The CDR3 is CASSLLTSGNTIYF. DNA of the CDR3: TGTGCCAGCAGCTTACTTACCTCTGGAAACACCATATATTTT.

The rearrangement links TRBV10-3 to TRBJ1-6; D perhaps matches TRBD1 (6 bases). V lost 6 bases, J lost 6 bases, and 9 bases lay in between. The CDR3 runs 13 residues. Germline assignment: CDR1 ENHRY and CDR2 SYGVKD. This CDR3 is CAIRDRINSPLHF. CDR3 bases: TGTGCCATCAGGGACAGAATTAATTCACCCCTCCACTTT.